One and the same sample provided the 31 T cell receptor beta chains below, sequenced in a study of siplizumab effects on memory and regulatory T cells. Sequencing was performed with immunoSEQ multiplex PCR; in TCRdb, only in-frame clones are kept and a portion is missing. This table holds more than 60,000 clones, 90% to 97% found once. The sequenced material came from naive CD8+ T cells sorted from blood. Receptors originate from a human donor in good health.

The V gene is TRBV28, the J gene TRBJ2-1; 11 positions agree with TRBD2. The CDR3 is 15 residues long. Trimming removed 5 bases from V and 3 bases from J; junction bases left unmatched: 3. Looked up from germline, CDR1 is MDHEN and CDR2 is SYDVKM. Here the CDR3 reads CASSPGLAGYNEQFF. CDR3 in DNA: TGTGCCAGCAGTCCAGGACTAGCGGGCTACAATGAGCAGTTCTTC.

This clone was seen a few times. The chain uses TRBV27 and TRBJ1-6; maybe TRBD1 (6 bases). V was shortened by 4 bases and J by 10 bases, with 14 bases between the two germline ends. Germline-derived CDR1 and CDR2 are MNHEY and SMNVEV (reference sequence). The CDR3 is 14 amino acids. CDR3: CASSSTGNGSPLHF. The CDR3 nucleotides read TGTGCCAGCAGTTCAACAGGGAACGGATCACCCCTCCACTTT.

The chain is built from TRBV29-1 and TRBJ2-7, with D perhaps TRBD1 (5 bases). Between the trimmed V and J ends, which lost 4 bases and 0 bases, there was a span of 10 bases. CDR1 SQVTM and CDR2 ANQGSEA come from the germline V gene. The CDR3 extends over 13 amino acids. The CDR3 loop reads CSVGQGFSYEQYF. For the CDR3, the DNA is TGCAGCGTTGGCCAGGGATTCTCCTACGAGCAGTACTTC.

CDR3 in DNA: TGTGCCAGCAGCGCAGTGACGAACACTGAAGCTTTCTTT. It yields the protein CASSAVTNTEAFF. The chain has TRBV9 and TRBJ1-1; D gene unclear. The CDR3 has 13 amino acids. CDR1 and CDR2 (germline): SGDLS, YYNGEE. Between the trimmed V and J ends, which lost 3 bases and 1 base, there was a span of 7 bases.

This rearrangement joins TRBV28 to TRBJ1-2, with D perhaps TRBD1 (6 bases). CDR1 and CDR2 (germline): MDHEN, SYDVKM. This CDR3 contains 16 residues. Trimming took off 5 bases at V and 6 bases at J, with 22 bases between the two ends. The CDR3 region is CASSTGSNQGGDGYTF. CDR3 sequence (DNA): TGTGCCAGCAGTACAGGGTCCAACCAGGGTGGGGATGGCTACACCTTC.

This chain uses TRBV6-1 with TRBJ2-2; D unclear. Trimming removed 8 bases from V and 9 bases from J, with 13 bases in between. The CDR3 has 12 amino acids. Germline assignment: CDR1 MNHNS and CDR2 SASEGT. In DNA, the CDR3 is TGTGCCAGCTTGGAAAATACCCGGGAGCTGTTTTTT. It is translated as CASLENTRELFF.

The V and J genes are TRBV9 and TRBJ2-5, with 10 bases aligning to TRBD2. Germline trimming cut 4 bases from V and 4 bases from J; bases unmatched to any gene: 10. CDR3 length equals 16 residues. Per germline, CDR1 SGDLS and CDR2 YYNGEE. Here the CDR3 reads CASSLSGTSVPETQYF. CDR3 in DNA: TGTGCCAGCAGCTTATCCGGGACTAGCGTACCAGAGACCCAGTACTTC.

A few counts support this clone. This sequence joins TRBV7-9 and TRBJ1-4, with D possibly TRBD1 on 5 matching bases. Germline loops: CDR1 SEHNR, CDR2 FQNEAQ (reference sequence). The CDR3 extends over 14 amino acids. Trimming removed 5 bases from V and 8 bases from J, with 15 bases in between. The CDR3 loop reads CASSPGQGGEKLFF. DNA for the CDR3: TGTGCCAGCAGCCCAGGGCAGGGTGGGGAAAAACTGTTTTTT.

In DNA, the CDR3 is TGCGCCAGCAGCCAAGGTCCGGGGGGGCAGGCAGATACGCAGTATTTT. Translated, it gives CASSQGPGGQADTQYF. The rearrangement uses TRBV4-3 and TRBJ2-3; 8 positions match TRBD2. With V trimmed by 1 base and J by 4 bases, 7 bases remained unmatched. The length of the CDR3 is 16 residues. Looked up from germline, CDR1 is LGHNA and CDR2 is YSLEER.

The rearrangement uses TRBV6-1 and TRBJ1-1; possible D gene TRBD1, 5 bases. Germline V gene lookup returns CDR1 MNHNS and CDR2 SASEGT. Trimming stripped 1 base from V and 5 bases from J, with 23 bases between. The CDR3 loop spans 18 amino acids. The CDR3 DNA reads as TGTGCCAGCAGTGAAGGGGTGGTTGAGTGGGGCAGAACAACTGAAGCTTTCTTT. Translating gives CASSEGVVEWGRTTEAFF.

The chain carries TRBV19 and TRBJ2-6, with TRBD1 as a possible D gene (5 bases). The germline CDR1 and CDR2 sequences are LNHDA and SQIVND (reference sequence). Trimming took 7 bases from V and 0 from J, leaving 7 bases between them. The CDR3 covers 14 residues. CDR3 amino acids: CASKTDSGANVLTF. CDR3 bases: TGTGCCAGTAAGACAGACTCTGGGGCCAACGTCCTGACTTTC.

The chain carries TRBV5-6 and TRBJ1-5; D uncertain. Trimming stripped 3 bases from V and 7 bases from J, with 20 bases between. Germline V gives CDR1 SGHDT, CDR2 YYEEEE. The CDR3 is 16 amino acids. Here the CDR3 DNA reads TGTGCCAGCAGCTCGGGAGATGGGATTGAAGACCAGCCCCAGCATTTT. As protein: CASSSGDGIEDQPQHF.

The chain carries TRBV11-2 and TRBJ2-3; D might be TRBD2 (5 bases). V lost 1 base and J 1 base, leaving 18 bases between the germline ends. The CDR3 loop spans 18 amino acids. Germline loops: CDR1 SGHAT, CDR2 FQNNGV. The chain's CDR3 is CASSLVRISVGGTDTQYF. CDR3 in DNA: TGTGCCAGCAGCTTAGTGAGGATTTCTGTGGGAGGCACAGATACGCAGTATTTT.

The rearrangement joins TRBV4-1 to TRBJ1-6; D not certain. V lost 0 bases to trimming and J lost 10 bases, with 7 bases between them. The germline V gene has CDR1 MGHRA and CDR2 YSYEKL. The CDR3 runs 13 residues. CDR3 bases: TGCGCCAGCAGCCAAGATCCGGGGTCACCCCTCCACTTT. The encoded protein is CASSQDPGSPLHF.

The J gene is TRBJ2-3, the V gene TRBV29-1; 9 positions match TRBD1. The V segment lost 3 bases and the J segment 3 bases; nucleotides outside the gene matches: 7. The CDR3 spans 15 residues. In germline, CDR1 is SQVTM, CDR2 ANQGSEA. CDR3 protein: CSVEETGGETDTQYF. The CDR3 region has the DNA TGCAGCGTTGAGGAGACAGGGGGAGAAACAGATACGCAGTATTTT.

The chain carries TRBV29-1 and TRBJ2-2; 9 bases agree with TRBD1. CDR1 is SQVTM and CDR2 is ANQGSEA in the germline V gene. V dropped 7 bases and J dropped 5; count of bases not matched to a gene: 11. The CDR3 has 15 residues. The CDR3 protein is CSAGGQGGLTGELFF. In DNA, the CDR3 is TGCAGCGCCGGGGGACAGGGAGGTCTTACCGGGGAGCTGTTTTTT.

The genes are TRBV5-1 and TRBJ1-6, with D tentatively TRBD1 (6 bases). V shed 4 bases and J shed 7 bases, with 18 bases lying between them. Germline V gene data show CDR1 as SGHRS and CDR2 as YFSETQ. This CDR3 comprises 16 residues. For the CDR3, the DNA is TGCGCCAGCAGCGCAGGTGGTGGAGGGGGAAATTCACCCCTCCACTTT. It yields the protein CASSAGGGGGNSPLHF. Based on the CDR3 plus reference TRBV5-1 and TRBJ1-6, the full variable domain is KAGVTQTPRYLIKTRGQQVTLSCSPISGHRSVSWYQQTPGQGLQFLFEYFSETQRNKGNFPGRFSGRQFSNSRSEMNVSTLELGDSALYLCASSAGGGGGNSPLHFGNGTRLTVT.

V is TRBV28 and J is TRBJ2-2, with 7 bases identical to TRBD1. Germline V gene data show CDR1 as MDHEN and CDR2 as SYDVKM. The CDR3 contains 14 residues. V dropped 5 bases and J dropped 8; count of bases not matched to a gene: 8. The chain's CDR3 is CASSLNRGQGELFF. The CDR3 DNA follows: TGTGCCAGCAGTCTGAACAGGGGCCAAGGGGAGCTGTTTTTT.

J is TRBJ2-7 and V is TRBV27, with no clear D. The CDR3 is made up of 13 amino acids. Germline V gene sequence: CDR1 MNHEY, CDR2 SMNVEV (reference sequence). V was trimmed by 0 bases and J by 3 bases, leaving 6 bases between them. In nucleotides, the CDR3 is TGTGCCAGCAGTTTATCGGCGAGCTACGAGCAGTACTTC. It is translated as CASSLSASYEQYF.

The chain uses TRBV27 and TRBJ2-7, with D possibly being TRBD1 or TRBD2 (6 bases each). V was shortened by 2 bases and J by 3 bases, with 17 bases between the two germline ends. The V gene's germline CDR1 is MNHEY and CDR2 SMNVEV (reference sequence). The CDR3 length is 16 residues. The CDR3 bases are TGTGCCAGCAGTTTAGCTGGGGGGCTAGGGTACTACGAGCAGTACTTC. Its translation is CASSLAGGLGYYEQYF.

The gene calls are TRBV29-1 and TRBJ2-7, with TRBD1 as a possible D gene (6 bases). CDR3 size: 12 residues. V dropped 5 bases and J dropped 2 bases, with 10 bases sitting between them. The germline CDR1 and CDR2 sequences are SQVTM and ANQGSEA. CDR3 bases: TGCAGCGTTAAACAGGGAGCCTACGAGCAGTACTTC. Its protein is CSVKQGAYEQYF.

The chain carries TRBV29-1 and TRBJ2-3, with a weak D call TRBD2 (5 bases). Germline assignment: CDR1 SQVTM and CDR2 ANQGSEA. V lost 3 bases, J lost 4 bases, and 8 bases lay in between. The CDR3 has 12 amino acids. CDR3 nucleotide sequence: TGCAGCGTTGAGTACGGGGCAGATACGCAGTATTTT. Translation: CSVEYGADTQYF.

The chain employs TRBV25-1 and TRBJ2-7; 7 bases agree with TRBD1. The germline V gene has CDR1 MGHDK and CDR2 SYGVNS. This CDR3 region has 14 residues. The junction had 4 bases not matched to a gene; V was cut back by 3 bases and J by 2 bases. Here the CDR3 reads CASSEQGETYEQYF. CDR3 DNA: TGTGCCAGCAGTGAGCAGGGGGAGACCTACGAGCAGTACTTC.

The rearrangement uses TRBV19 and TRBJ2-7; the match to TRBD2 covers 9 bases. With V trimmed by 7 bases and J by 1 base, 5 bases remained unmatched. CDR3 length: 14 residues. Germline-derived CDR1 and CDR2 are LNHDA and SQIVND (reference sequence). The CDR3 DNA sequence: TGTGCCAGTAACCCTAGCGGGGCATCCTACGAGCAGTACTTC. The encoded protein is CASNPSGASYEQYF. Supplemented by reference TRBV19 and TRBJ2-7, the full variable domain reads DGGITQSPKYLFRKEGQNVTLSCEQNLNHDAMYWYRQDPGQGLRLIYYSQIVNDFQKGDIAEGYSVSREKKESFPLTVTSAQKNPTAFYLCASNPSGASYEQYFGPGTRLTVT.

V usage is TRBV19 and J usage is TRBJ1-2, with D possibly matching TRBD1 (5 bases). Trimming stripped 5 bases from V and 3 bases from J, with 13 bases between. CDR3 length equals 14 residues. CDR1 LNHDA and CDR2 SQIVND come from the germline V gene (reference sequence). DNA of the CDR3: TGTGCCAGTAGTTTCCGGGGGATAGACTATGGCTACACCTTC. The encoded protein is CASSFRGIDYGYTF.

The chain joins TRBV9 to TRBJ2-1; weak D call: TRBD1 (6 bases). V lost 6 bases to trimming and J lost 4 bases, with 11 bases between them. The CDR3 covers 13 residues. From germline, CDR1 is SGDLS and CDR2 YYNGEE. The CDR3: CASTLGQYNEQFF. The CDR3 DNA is TGTGCCAGCACCCTCGGACAGTACAATGAGCAGTTCTTC.

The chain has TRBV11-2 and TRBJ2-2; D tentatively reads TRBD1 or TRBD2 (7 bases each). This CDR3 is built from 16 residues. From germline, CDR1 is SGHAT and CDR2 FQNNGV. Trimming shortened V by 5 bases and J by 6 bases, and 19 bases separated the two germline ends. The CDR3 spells CASSRQGGPFSGELFF. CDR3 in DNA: TGTGCCAGCAGCCGGCAGGGGGGGCCCTTTTCCGGGGAGCTGTTTTTT.

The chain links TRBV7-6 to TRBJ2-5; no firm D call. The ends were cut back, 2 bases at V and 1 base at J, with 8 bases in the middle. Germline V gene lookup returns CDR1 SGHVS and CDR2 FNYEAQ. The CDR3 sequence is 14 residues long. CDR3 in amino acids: CASSLNPVQETQYF. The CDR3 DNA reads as TGTGCCAGCAGCTTAAATCCAGTCCAAGAGACCCAGTACTTC. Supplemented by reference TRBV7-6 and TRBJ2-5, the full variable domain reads GAGVSQSPRYKVTKRGQDVALRCDPISGHVSLYWYRQALGQGPEFLTYFNYEAQQDKSGLPNDRFSAERPEGSISTLTIQRTEQRDSAMYRCASSLNPVQETQYFGPGTRLLVL.

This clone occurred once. CDR3 nucleotides: TGCGCCAGCAGCCAAGACAGCAATCAGCCCCAGCATTTT. Translation gives CASSQDSNQPQHF. The genes are TRBV4-1 and TRBJ1-5; D is unclear. CDR3 length: 13 residues. V was shortened by 0 bases and J by 1 base, with 1 base between the two germline ends. Germline V gene data show CDR1 as MGHRA and CDR2 as YSYEKL.

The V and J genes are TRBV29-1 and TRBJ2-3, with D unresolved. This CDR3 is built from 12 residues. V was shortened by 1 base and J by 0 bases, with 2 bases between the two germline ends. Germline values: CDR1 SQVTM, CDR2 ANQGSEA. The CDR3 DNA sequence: TGCAGCGTTGAAGGCAGCACAGATACGCAGTATTTT. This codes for CSVEGSTDTQYF.

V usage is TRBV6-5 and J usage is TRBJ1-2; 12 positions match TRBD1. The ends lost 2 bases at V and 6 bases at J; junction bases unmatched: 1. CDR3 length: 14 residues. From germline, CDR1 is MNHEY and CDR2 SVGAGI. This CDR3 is CASSYGTGGNGYTF. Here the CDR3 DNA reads TGTGCCAGCAGTTACGGGACAGGGGGCAATGGCTACACCTTC.